This T cell receptor beta chain was retrieved from a study of T-cell memory formation after mild COVID-19. The CDR3 loop spans 14 amino acids. The germline V and J ends were trimmed by 7 bases and 2 bases, with 12 bases remaining between them. Germline V gene lookup returns CDR1 ENHRY and CDR2 SYGVKD. TCRdb analysed the 5' RACE reads with MiXCR anew, one entry per CDR3 protein. The table lists hundreds of thousands of distinct CDR3 sequences, 20% of them singletons. The rearrangement uses TRBV10-3 and TRBJ2-1; D not certain. This TCR came from an adult woman who had mild COVID-19 (a few samples of this study predate the infection). Cell type and time point are not known. The sample was PBMCs or a T cell subset sorted from them (not recorded which). This CDR3 reads CAIMIERPYNEQFF. The CDR3 DNA reads as TGTGCCATCATGATCGAGAGGCCCTACAATGAGCAGTTCTTC.